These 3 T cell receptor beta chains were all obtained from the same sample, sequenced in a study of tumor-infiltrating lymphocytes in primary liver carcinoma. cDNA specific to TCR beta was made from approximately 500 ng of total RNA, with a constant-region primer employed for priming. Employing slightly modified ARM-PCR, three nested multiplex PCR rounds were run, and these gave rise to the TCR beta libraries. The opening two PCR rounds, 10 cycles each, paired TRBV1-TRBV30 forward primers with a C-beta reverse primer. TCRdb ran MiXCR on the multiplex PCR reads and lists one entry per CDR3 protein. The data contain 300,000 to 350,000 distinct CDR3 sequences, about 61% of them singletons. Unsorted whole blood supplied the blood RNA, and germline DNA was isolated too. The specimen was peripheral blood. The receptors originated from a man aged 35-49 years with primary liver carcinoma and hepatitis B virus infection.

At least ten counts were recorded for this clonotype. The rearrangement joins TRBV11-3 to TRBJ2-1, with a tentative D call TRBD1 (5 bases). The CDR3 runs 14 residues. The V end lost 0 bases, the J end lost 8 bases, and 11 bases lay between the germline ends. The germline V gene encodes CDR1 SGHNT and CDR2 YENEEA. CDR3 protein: CASSLDGRGHEQFF. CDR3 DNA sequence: TGTGCCAGCAGCTTAGATGGTAGGGGCCATGAGCAGTTCTTC.

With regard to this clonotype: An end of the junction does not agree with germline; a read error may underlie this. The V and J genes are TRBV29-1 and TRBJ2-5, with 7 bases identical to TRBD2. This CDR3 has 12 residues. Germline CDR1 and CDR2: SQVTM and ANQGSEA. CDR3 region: CSVKEAGEIQYF. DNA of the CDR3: TGCAGCGTTAAGGAGGCGGGAGAGATCCAGTATTTC.

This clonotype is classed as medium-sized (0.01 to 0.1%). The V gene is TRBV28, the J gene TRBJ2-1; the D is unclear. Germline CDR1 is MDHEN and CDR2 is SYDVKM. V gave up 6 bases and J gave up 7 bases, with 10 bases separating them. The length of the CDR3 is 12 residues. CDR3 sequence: CASSLGGNEQFF. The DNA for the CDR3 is TGTGCCAGCAGCTTAGGTGGGAATGAGCAGTTCTTC.